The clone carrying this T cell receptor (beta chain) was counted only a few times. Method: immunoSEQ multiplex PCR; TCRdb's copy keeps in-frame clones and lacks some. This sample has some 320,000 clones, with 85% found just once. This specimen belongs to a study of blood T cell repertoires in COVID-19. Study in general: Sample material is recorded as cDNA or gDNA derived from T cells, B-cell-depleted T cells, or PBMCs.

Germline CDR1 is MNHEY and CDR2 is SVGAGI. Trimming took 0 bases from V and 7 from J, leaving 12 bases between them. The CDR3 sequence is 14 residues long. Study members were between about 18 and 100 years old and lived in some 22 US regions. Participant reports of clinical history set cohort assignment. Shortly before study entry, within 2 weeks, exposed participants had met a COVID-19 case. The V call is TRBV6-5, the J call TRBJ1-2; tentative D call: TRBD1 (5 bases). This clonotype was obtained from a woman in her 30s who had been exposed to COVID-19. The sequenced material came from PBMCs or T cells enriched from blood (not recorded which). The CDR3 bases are TGTGCCAGCAGTTACTCTGCAGGGCCGGGTGGCTACACCTTC. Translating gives CASSYSAGPGGYTF.